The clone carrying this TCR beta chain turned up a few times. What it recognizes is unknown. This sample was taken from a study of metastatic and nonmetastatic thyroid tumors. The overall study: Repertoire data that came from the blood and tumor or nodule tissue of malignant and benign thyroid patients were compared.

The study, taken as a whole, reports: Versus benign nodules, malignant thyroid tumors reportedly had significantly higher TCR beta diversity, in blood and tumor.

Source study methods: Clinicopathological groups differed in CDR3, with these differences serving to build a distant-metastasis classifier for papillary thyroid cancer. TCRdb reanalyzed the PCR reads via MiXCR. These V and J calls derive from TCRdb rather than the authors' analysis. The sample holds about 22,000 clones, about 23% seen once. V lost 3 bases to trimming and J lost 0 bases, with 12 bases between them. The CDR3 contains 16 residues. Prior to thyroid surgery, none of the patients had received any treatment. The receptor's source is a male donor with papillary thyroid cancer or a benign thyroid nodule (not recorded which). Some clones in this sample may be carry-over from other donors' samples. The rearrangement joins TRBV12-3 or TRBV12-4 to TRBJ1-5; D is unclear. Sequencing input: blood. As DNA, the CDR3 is TGTGCCAGCAGTTTTTGGGGTTTATATAGCAATCAGCCCCAGCATTTT. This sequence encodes CASSFWGLYSNQPQHF.